This TCR beta chain comes out of a study of blood T cell repertoires in COVID-19. Germline V gives CDR1 MGHRA, CDR2 YSYEKL. CDR3 length equals 15 residues. The V segment lost 8 bases and the J segment 7 bases; nucleotides outside the gene matches: 13. Source study methods: Amplification with reference gene primers provided the estimates of nucleated cell counts. Profiled with immunoSEQ multiplex PCR; TCRdb holds only in-frame clones, not every one. D and trimming come from the DNA, and the V and J calls and clone size come from that table. The sample contains some 70,000 clones, nearly 85% of which appear only once.

Sequenced sample: peripheral blood. This clonotype was obtained from a woman aged 60-75 years with acute or convalescent COVID-19. The chain links TRBV4-1 to TRBJ1-4, with TRBD1 identical over 7 bases. The CDR3 coding sequence is TGCGCCAGCGGTCCTGGCCGGACAGGCGGTGAAAAACTGTTTTTT. Amino acid sequence: CASGPGRTGGEKLFF.